The 12 T cell receptor beta chains given below trace back to one sample, sequenced in a study of T cells in lung cancer brain metastases listed by TCRdb under 2018. The library relied on the immunoSEQ multiplex PCR assay. TCRdb took over this immuneACCESS table, retaining in-frame rearrangements with V and J assigned. Such tables are incomplete; in checked studies, under half of the missing clones stem from an unresolved V gene, and the remainder is unexplained. A total of about 3,100 clones appear in this sample, 87% of them only once. The top ten constitute 10% to 11% of the sample. The sequenced material came from tumor tissue from the primary lung tumor. The cell subset or site label for this specimen denotes: primary lung cancer lesion. The receptors derive from a man aged 55 to 70 with non-small cell lung cancer.

The J gene is TRBJ2-7, the V gene TRBV5-4, with 12 nucleotides matching TRBD1. The CDR3 has 15 residues. Germline V gene data show CDR1 as SGHNT and CDR2 as YYREEE (reference sequence). Trimming removed 4 bases from V and 2 bases from J; junction bases left unmatched: 4. DNA of the CDR3: TGTGCCAGCAGCCGGGGGACAGGGGGCACCTACGAGCAGTACTTC. Residues: CASSRGTGGTYEQYF. The full variable domain, completed using reference TRBV5-4 and TRBJ2-7, is ETGVTQSPTHLIKTRGQQVTLRCSSQSGHNTVSWYQQALGQGPQFIFQYYREEENGRGNFPPRFSGLQFPNYSSELNVNALELDDSALYLCASSRGTGGTYEQYFGPGTRLTVT.

The rearrangement uses TRBV4-1 and TRBJ1-4; 8 nucleotides align to TRBD1. The J segment lost 8 bases and the V segment lost 0 bases, leaving 5 bases of the junction unmatched. CDR1 MGHRA and CDR2 YSYEKL come from the germline V gene. CDR3 length: 15 residues. The chain's CDR3 is CASSQDGTGGEKLFF. In nucleotides, the CDR3 is TGCGCCAGCAGCCAAGATGGGACAGGCGGGGAAAAACTGTTTTTT.

In this sample, this clone turned up a few times. V is TRBV7-7 and J is TRBJ2-1; TRBD2 is a possible D gene (6 bases). CDR1 is SSHAT, CDR2 FNYEAQ, per germline (reference sequence). With 3 bases removed from V and 5 bases from J, the gap between germline ends came to 8 bases. The CDR3 runs to 13 residues. The CDR3 sequence is CASSFGRDNEQFF. The CDR3 DNA sequence: TGTGCCAGCAGCTTCGGGAGAGACAATGAGCAGTTCTTC.

The V and J genes are TRBV2 and TRBJ1-5; no clear D gene. Deletions cut 4 bases from V and 0 bases from J, with 7 bases between. This CDR3 contains 14 residues. Germline values: CDR1 SNHLY, CDR2 FYNNEI. CDR3 sequence reads: CASSGKVSNQPQHF. CDR3 DNA: TGTGCCAGCAGTGGGAAGGTTAGCAATCAGCCCCAGCATTTT. Drawing the rest from reference TRBV2 and TRBJ1-5, the complete variable domain is EPEVTQTPSHQVTQMGQEVILRCVPISNHLYFYWYRQILGQKVEFLVSFYNNEISEKSEIFDDQFSVERPDGSNFTLKIRSTKLEDSAMYFCASSGKVSNQPQHFGDGTRLSIL.

The chain combines TRBV5-1 with TRBJ1-6; TRBD1 might be the D (6 bases). Per germline, CDR1 SGHRS and CDR2 YFSETQ. This CDR3 has 16 residues. Between the trimmed V and J ends, which lost 3 bases and 7 bases, there was a span of 17 bases. CDR3 sequence: CASSSNLQGSNSPLHF. The CDR3 bases are TGCGCCAGCAGCTCGAACCTACAGGGTTCCAATTCACCCCTCCACTTT. Using reference TRBV5-1 and TRBJ1-6 for the parts outside the CDR3, the full variable domain is KAGVTQTPRYLIKTRGQQVTLSCSPISGHRSVSWYQQTPGQGLQFLFEYFSETQRNKGNFPGRFSGRQFSNSRSEMNVSTLELGDSALYLCASSSNLQGSNSPLHFGNGTRLTVT.

This sequence joins TRBV14 and TRBJ2-1, with D perhaps matching TRBD1 (6 bases). V lost 3 bases, J lost 4 bases, and 13 bases lay in between. From germline, CDR1 is SGHDN and CDR2 FVKESK. This CDR3 is 15 amino acids long. CDR3 sequence: CASSQVSGAYNEQFF. Written as DNA, the CDR3 is TGTGCCAGCAGCCAGGTATCAGGGGCTTACAATGAGCAGTTCTTC.

The DNA of the CDR3 is TGTGCCAGCAGTCAAACCTCTCCCACAGATACGCAGTATTTT. This codes for CASSQTSPTDTQYF. The chain uses TRBV6-5 and TRBJ2-3; the D is unclear. CDR3 length: 14 amino acids. Germline CDR1 is MNHEY and CDR2 is SVGAGI. The germline V and J ends were trimmed by 5 bases and 2 bases, with 11 bases remaining between them.

This clone was recorded a few times. Other nucleotide sequences in the sample specify the same CDR3. V gene TRBV29-1 combines with J gene TRBJ2-6; D is possibly TRBD1 (5 bases). Germline lookup yields CDR1 SQVTM and CDR2 ANQGSEA. CDR3 length equals 13 residues. The V and J ends lost 7 bases and 2 bases respectively, with 9 bases between them. CDR3 nucleotides: TGCAGCGCCACAGGCCCTGGGGCCAACGTCCTGACTTTC. It is translated as CSATGPGANVLTF.

The V and J genes are TRBV5-1 and TRBJ2-3, with D hard to call. The CDR3 contains 14 residues. V lost 1 base to trimming and J lost 2 bases, with 8 bases between them. Germline V gene data show CDR1 as SGHRS and CDR2 as YFSETQ. The CDR3 DNA is TGCGCCAGCAGCTTGTCGGAGTCCACAGATACGCAGTATTTT. Protein sequence: CASSLSESTDTQYF.

The chain joins TRBV29-1 to TRBJ2-7; D possibly uses TRBD1 or TRBD2 (5 bases each). This CDR3 contains 13 residues. Germline assignment: CDR1 SQVTM and CDR2 ANQGSEA. V dropped 6 bases and J dropped 4 bases, with 16 bases sitting between them. CDR3 bases: TGCAGCGTCACACCCGGGACCGGGTACGAGCAGTACTTC. It yields the protein CSVTPGTGYEQYF.

V usage is TRBV5-4 and J usage is TRBJ2-3; D remains unclear. CDR1 SGHNT and CDR2 YYREEE come from the germline V gene (reference sequence). V dropped 3 bases and J dropped 6 bases, with 11 bases sitting between them. This CDR3 has 13 residues. The CDR3 protein is CASSSEPADTQYF. CDR3 DNA sequence: TGTGCCAGCAGCTCAGAACCGGCGGATACGCAGTATTTT.

This sequence joins TRBV10-3 and TRBJ2-5; D is ambiguous. This CDR3 has 13 residues. The V gene's germline CDR1 is ENHRY and CDR2 SYGVKD. Trimming took off 10 bases at V and 5 bases at J, with 17 bases between the two ends. CDR3 residues: CATLDELGETQYF. The CDR3 nucleotides are TGTGCCACCCTTGACGAGCTTGGCGAGACCCAGTACTTC.